A selection of T cell receptor beta chains follows, all from one sample in a study of blood T cell repertoires in COVID-19. The method was immunoSEQ multiplex PCR; TCRdb's version includes in-frame clones alone and lacks a portion of them. Here the sample spans under 300,000 clones, roughly 82% being singletons. Sequenced input: peripheral blood. Receptors originate from an elderly woman with active or convalescent COVID-19. Each CDR3 is given with its conserved first and last residue. A D gene is named only where the DNA matches it firmly. The size entry is marked missing in some rows and otherwise reads once, few, many or a size class.

CDR3 DNA: TGTGCCAGCTCACCAGGAGCGGGAGGATCCTACAATGAGCAGTTCTTC
CDR3 protein: CASSPGAGGSYNEQFF
V gene: TRBV18
clone size: NA
J gene: TRBJ2-1
D gene: TRBD2

CDR3 DNA: TGTGCCAGCTCACCACGTAGCCAGACAGAATCGAACACCGGGGAGCTGTTTTTT
CDR3 protein: CASSPRSQTESNTGELFF
V gene: TRBV18
clone size: NA
J gene: TRBJ2-2
D gene: NA

CDR3 DNA: TGTGCCTCTAGCAAGGAGGGGGGGAGGTACCAAGAGACCCAGTACTTC
CDR3 protein: CASSKEGGRYQETQYF
V gene: TRBV7-2
clone size: NA
J gene: TRBJ2-5
D gene: NA

CDR3 DNA: TGCGCCAGCAGTTACTCTCGGACTAGCGTTAAAGATACGCAGTATTTT
CDR3 protein: CASSYSRTSVKDTQYF
V gene: TRBV10-1
clone size: NA
J gene: TRBJ2-3
D gene: TRBD2

CDR3 DNA: TGTGCCAGCAGCGCCGACCCAGGGTTAGGTTCACCCCTCCACTTT
CDR3 protein: CASSADPGLGSPLHF
V gene: TRBV9
clone size: NA
J gene: TRBJ1-6
D gene: NA

CDR3 DNA: TGTGCCAGTAGTATAGATCAGGGGACAGGGTATGGCTACACCTTC
CDR3 protein: CASSIDQGTGYGYTF
V gene: TRBV19
clone size: NA
J gene: TRBJ1-2
D gene: TRBD1

CDR3 DNA: TGTGCCAGCAGCCCGCCTCGAGTTTGGACCCAGTACTTC
CDR3 protein: CASSPPRVWTQYF
V gene: TRBV3-1/TRBV3-2
clone size: NA
J gene: TRBJ2-5
D gene: NA

CDR3 DNA: TGTGCCAGCAGTAAAGCCCAGGGGAGTGGCACTGAAGCTTTCTTT
CDR3 protein: CASSKAQGSGTEAFF
V gene: TRBV6-1
clone size: NA
J gene: TRBJ1-1
D gene: NA

CDR3 DNA: TGTGCCAGCAGCTTAGAAGGAAGCGGGGCTTTCTTT
CDR3 protein: CASSLEGSGAFF
V gene: TRBV7-9
clone size: NA
J gene: TRBJ1-1
D gene: NA

CDR3 DNA: TGTGCCAGCAGTGTCAACCGGGGGGGTGTTAATGAGCAGTTCTTC
CDR3 protein: CASSVNRGGVNEQFF
V gene: TRBV2
clone size: NA
J gene: TRBJ2-1
D gene: TRBD2

CDR3 DNA: TGCAGCGTTGACGCCCAGAACTATGGCTACACCTTC
CDR3 protein: CSVDAQNYGYTF
V gene: TRBV29-1
clone size: NA
J gene: TRBJ1-2
D gene: NA

CDR3 DNA: TGCGCCAGCAGCGTCCGACAGGGGGCAGAGACCCAGTACTTC
CDR3 protein: CASSVRQGAETQYF
V gene: TRBV5-1
clone size: NA
J gene: TRBJ2-5
D gene: TRBD1

CDR3 DNA: TGTGCCAGCAGCTTAGGGGGGCTGGGCCCGAGGGAAAACACTGAAGCTTTCTTT
CDR3 protein: CASSLGGLGPRENTEAFF
V gene: TRBV7-9
clone size: NA
J gene: TRBJ1-1
D gene: NA

CDR3 DNA: TGTGCTAGTGGTATATACAGGGGGATGAACACTGAAGCTTTCTTT
CDR3 protein: CASGIYRGMNTEAFF
V gene: TRBV12-5
clone size: few
J gene: TRBJ1-1
D gene: TRBD1

CDR3 DNA: TGTGCCGCAAAGCCGACTAGCGGGGGGTCTTACAATGAGCAGTTCTTC
CDR3 protein: CAAKPTSGGSYNEQFF
V gene: TRBV30
clone size: NA
J gene: TRBJ2-1
D gene: TRBD2

CDR3 DNA: TGTGCCAGCAAAACTACAGGAACGAACACTGAAGCTTTCTTT
CDR3 protein: CASKTTGTNTEAFF
V gene: TRBV6-5
clone size: NA
J gene: TRBJ1-1
D gene: NA

CDR3 DNA: TGTGCCAGCAGCTTAGTAGCGCCCTGGGGTGAAAAACTGTTTTTT
CDR3 protein: CASSLVAPWGEKLFF
V gene: TRBV7-2
clone size: NA
J gene: TRBJ1-4
D gene: NA

CDR3 DNA: TGTGCCAGCAGCGCCAGGGGGACAGGGGCGAACACTGAAGCTTTCTTT
CDR3 protein: CASSARGTGANTEAFF
V gene: TRBV2
clone size: NA
J gene: TRBJ1-1
D gene: TRBD1

CDR3 DNA: TGCGCCAGCAGCTTGTTGGGGACAGCTGAAGAGACCCAGTACTTC
CDR3 protein: CASSLLGTAEETQYF
V gene: TRBV5-1
clone size: NA
J gene: TRBJ2-5
D gene: TRBD1

CDR3 DNA: TGTGCCTGGAGTGTACAGGGTGTCGGGGGGAACAACAATGAGCAGTTCTTC
CDR3 protein: CAWSVQGVGGNNNEQFF
V gene: TRBV30
clone size: NA
J gene: TRBJ2-1
D gene: NA

CDR3 DNA: TGCGCCAGCAGCTTGTGGGCCGGAGGGACAGACTATGGCTACACCTTC
CDR3 protein: CASSLWAGGTDYGYTF
V gene: TRBV5-1
clone size: few
J gene: TRBJ1-2
D gene: TRBD1

CDR3 DNA: TGCAGCGTTGGTGGGGGGTCCTACACTGAAGCTTTCTTT
CDR3 protein: CSVGGGSYTEAFF
V gene: TRBV29-1
clone size: NA
J gene: TRBJ1-1
D gene: NA

CDR3 DNA: TGTGCCAGCAGCCGAAGTCCGGGACTGCCTAGCTCCTACGAGCAGTACTTC
CDR3 protein: CASSRSPGLPSSYEQYF
V gene: TRBV14
clone size: NA
J gene: TRBJ2-7
D gene: NA

CDR3 DNA: TGTGCCAGCAGTCGAAACAGGGAATCCTATGGCTACACCTTC
CDR3 protein: CASSRNRESYGYTF
V gene: TRBV6-5
clone size: few
J gene: TRBJ1-2
D gene: NA

CDR3 DNA: TGTGCCAGCAGCAAAGATCCGATGGCAGGGTGGAATTCACCCCTCCACTTT
CDR3 protein: CASSKDPMAGWNSPLHF
V gene: TRBV21-1
clone size: NA
J gene: TRBJ1-6
D gene: NA

CDR3 DNA: TGTGCCAGCAGTTACACCTTTTCCGCTGCGGGGGGGCTCAGAGATACGCAGTATTTT
CDR3 protein: CASSYTFSAAGGLRDTQYF
V gene: TRBV6-2/TRBV6-3
clone size: NA
J gene: TRBJ2-3
D gene: TRBD2

CDR3 DNA: TGTGCCAGTAGTAGCCGGGACAGGGGGATTAATGAGCAGTTCTTC
CDR3 protein: CASSSRDRGINEQFF
V gene: TRBV19
clone size: once
J gene: TRBJ2-1
D gene: TRBD1